What follows are 7 T cell receptor beta chains derived from one specimen sequenced in a study of CD8+ T cells in alopecia areata. The treatment: oral pan-JAK inhibitor, 5-10 mg twice daily. Extracted RNA was reverse transcribed into cDNA, the sequencing template. The assay was immunoSEQ multiplex PCR, and TCRdb's table has in-frame clones only and misses some. The sample has about 150,000 clones, 55% to 75% seen once; the top ten hold 0.91%. This specimen consisted of CD4+ T cells sorted from blood, obtained at week 4, from a patient treated with tofacitinib. Receptors originate from a human donor with alopecia areata.

The V and J genes are TRBV4-2 and TRBJ1-1; D possibly corresponds to TRBD1 (5 bases). This CDR3 is built from 15 residues. CDR1 LGHNA and CDR2 YNFKEQ come from the germline V gene. The V end was cut by 4 bases, the J end by 3 bases, with 15 bases between. CDR3 amino acids: CASSPSTRGDTEAFF. In DNA, the CDR3 is TGTGCCAGCAGCCCCTCGACCCGGGGGGACACTGAAGCTTTCTTT.

The CDR3 loop reads CASSPGTSGPQGLEQYF. CDR3 in DNA: TGTGCCAGCAGCCCCGGGACTAGCGGGCCCCAGGGGCTCGAGCAGTACTTC. The chain combines TRBV11-2 with TRBJ2-7; 12 positions agree with TRBD2. The germline gives CDR1 SGHAT, CDR2 FQNNGV. J was trimmed by 6 bases and V by 5 bases; bases with no gene match: 14. This CDR3 contains 17 residues.

V is TRBV29-1 and J is TRBJ2-5; a possible D gene is TRBD1 (5 bases). V gave up 6 bases and J gave up 7 bases, with 15 bases separating them. CDR3 length equals 12 residues. Per the germline V gene, CDR1 is SQVTM and CDR2 is ANQGSEA. The CDR3 loop reads CSVKAVQGTQYF. DNA of the CDR3: TGCAGCGTCAAGGCGGTCCAGGGGACCCAGTACTTC.

V and J are TRBV10-3 and TRBJ2-3, with D tentatively TRBD2 (6 bases). The CDR3 runs 14 residues. Between the trimmed V and J ends, which lost 6 bases and 4 bases, there was a span of 14 bases. Germline-derived CDR1 and CDR2 are ENHRY and SYGVKD. In DNA, the CDR3 is TGTGCCATCAGGAACCTAGCGCGGGCAGATACGCAGTATTTT. It encodes CAIRNLARADTQYF.

This clone has a handful of counts. The V and J genes are TRBV5-1 and TRBJ2-5; D gene uncertain. The CDR3 runs to 13 residues. Trimming took 5 bases from V and 5 from J, leaving 13 bases between them. CDR1 is SGHRS and CDR2 is YFSETQ in the germline V gene. The CDR3 DNA is TGCGCCAGCAGGCTCGCCGGCCCGGAGACCCAGTACTTC. It yields the protein CASRLAGPETQYF.

The rearrangement uses TRBV5-1 and TRBJ1-1; a possible D gene is TRBD1 (6 bases). Germline V gene sequence: CDR1 SGHRS, CDR2 YFSETQ. The CDR3 is 15 residues long. Trimming pared 4 bases from V and 1 base from J, leaving 14 bases between. The CDR3 loop reads CASSKQGLTNTEAFF. The CDR3 DNA follows: TGCGCCAGCAGCAAACAGGGTCTGACGAACACTGAAGCTTTCTTT.

The rearrangement uses TRBV10-3 and TRBJ2-7; D remains unclear. The CDR3 is made up of 11 amino acids. Germline assignment: CDR1 ENHRY and CDR2 SYGVKD. The V and J ends lost 5 bases and 2 bases respectively, with 4 bases between them. This CDR3 reads CAISSTYEQYF. The CDR3 DNA sequence: TGTGCCATCAGTAGTACCTACGAGCAGTACTTC.